Following are 19 T cell receptor delta chains from one sample sequenced in a study of gammadelta T cells in human blood. TCRdb re-processed the RT-PCR reads via CATT. Among 300 to 400 delta-chain clones listed, around a fifth were seen once. The material sequenced was Vgamma9Vdelta2 gamma-delta T cells from infant blood. Receptors were obtained from a human donor.

Points on this clone: A far larger clone is one base from this, pointing to a likely read error. Other nucleotide sequences in the sample specify the same CDR3. The chain is built from TRDV2 and TRDJ3, with D possibly being TRDD3 (6 bases). Germline V CDR1 and CDR2: GEAIGNYY, EKD. The CDR3 has 20 amino acids. CDR3 DNA sequence: TGCGCCTGTGACACCTGGGGCCCGAGGACGGGCTCCTGGGACACCCGACAGATGTTTTTC. It specifies CACDTWGPRTGSWDTRQMFF.

By its share, this clone is large. At one boundary the junction diverges from the germline segment, which might be a read error. The V gene is TRDV2, the J gene TRDJ1; 7 positions agree with TRDD3. From germline, CDR1 is GEAIGNYY and CDR2 EKD. The CDR3 has 14 amino acids. The CDR3 is CAYDTWGSTDKLIF. The DNA for the CDR3 is TGTGCCTATGACACCTGGGGGTCCACCGATAAACTCATCTTT.

The chain joins TRDV1 to TRDJ2; D is ambiguous. V was cut by 3 bases and J by 7 bases, with 12 bases left in between. Germline CDR1 is TSWWSYY and CDR2 is QGS. The CDR3 runs 14 residues. The CDR3 region has the DNA TGTGCTCTTGGGGAGCGGGGCGGTCGAGCACAACTCTTCTTT. This translates into CALGERGGRAQLFF.

Concerning this clone itself: A far larger clone is off by one base, so a read error is likely. The chain combines TRDV2 with TRDJ3, with no clear D. Germline V lookup: CDR1 GEAIGNYY, CDR2 EKD. CDR3 length: 13 residues. DNA of the CDR3: TGTGCCTGTGACACCTGGCACACCCGACAGATGTTTTTC. It translates to CACDTWHTRQMFF.

The V and J genes are TRDV2 and TRDJ3; 13 bases map to TRDD3. Germline V gene sequence: CDR1 GEAIGNYY, CDR2 EKD. Trimming removed 3 bases from V and 2 bases from J; junction bases left unmatched: 9. This CDR3 spans 20 amino acids. CDR3 DNA: TGTGCCTGTGACCCTATACTGGGGGATACGCGCACCTGGGACACCCGACAGATGTTTTTC. As protein: CACDPILGDTRTWDTRQMFF.

As for this clone: With only one base between it and a far larger clone, this is likely a read error. The chain employs TRDV1 and TRDJ3; 13 bases are a match to TRDD3. Per the germline V gene, CDR1 is TSWWSYY and CDR2 is QGS. The CDR3 loop spans 26 amino acids. CDR3 residues: CALREICRLVFSTGGYVSWDTRQMFF. The CDR3 DNA sequence: TGTGCTCTTAGGGAAATATGTAGGTTGGTTTTCTCGACTGGGGGATACGTCTCCTGGGACACCCGACAGATGTTTTTC.

This clone is classed as large (0.1 to 1%). This rearrangement joins TRDV2 to TRDJ1; 9 bases line up with TRDD3. V lost 3 bases to trimming and J lost 1 base; unmatched junction nucleotides: 20. The V gene's germline CDR1 is GEAIGNYY and CDR2 EKD. The length of the CDR3 is 20 residues. The CDR3 sequence is CACDGSGGLRGDTTTDKLIF. CDR3 nucleotides: TGTGCCTGTGACGGATCCGGGGGGTTACGGGGGGATACTACCACCGATAAACTCATCTTT.

Relative to its sample, this clone is large. The chain joins TRDV2 to TRDJ1; TRDD3 aligns across 10 bases. Trimming at V came to 1 base and at J to 5 bases, leaving 3 bases not matched to a gene. The CDR3 runs to 14 residues. CDR1 GEAIGNYY and CDR2 EKD come from the germline V gene. The CDR3 sequence: CACDTLGDFDKLIF. CDR3 sequence (DNA): TGTGCCTGTGACACACTGGGGGATTTTGATAAACTCATCTTT.

As to this clone: This may come from a read error, since a much larger clone is one base off. The same CDR3 is also encoded by other DNA sequences in this sample. V is TRDV2 and J is TRDJ3; 11 bases map to TRDD3. The germline V gene has CDR1 GEAIGNYY and CDR2 EKD. The CDR3 consists of 20 residues. The CDR3 DNA follows: TGCGCCTGTGATGGGTCCTACTGGGGGATAAACTCCTGGGACACCCGACAGATGTTTTTC. Residues: CACDGSYWGINSWDTRQMFF.

This clone is deemed large. This sequence joins TRDV2 and TRDJ3; TRDD3 aligns across 9 bases. Germline-derived CDR1 and CDR2 are GEAIGNYY and EKD. J was trimmed by 0 bases and V by 0 bases; bases with no gene match: 5. The CDR3 extends over 19 amino acids. The CDR3 protein is CACDTWGYASSWDTRQMFF. The DNA for the CDR3 is TGTGCCTGTGACACCTGGGGATACGCGAGCTCCTGGGACACCCGACAGATGTTTTTC.

This clone is deemed medium-sized. This sequence joins TRDV2 and TRDJ1, with 7 bases that match TRDD3. Germline V lookup: CDR1 GEAIGNYY, CDR2 EKD. Losses at the gene ends were 3 bases for V and 0 bases for J; bases not matched to a gene: 3. This CDR3 contains 14 residues. CDR3 DNA sequence: TGTGCCTGTGACGTACTGGGGTACACCGATAAACTCATCTTT. As protein: CACDVLGYTDKLIF.

The table lists this clone with a count of one. A far larger clone lies a single base away; this is likely a read error. This sequence joins TRDV1 and TRDJ3, with TRDD3 matching over 13 bases. From germline, CDR1 is TSWWSYY and CDR2 QGS. The CDR3 consists of 26 residues. CDR3 residues: CALGEICRLVFSTGGYVSWDPRQMFF. DNA of the CDR3: TGTGCTCTTGGGGAAATATGTAGGTTGGTTTTCTCGACTGGGGGATACGTCTCCTGGGACCCCCGACAGATGTTTTTC.

By sample fraction, this clone is large. The V and J genes are TRDV2 and TRDJ3; maybe TRDD3 (5 bases). The germline V and J ends were trimmed by 0 bases and 0 bases, with 11 bases remaining between them. Germline-derived CDR1 and CDR2 are GEAIGNYY and EKD. The CDR3 spans 18 residues. As DNA, the CDR3 is TGTGCCTGTGACACCGCGGGGGTGAGCTCCTGGGACACCCGACAGATGTTTTTC. Encoded protein: CACDTAGVSSWDTRQMFF.

This clone is termed large. The chain employs TRDV2 and TRDJ3; D ambiguous. Per the germline V gene, CDR1 is GEAIGNYY and CDR2 is EKD. V gave up 1 base and J gave up 0 bases, with 15 bases separating them. The CDR3 is 19 amino acids. CDR3 protein: CACDTVEVESSWDTRQMFF. CDR3 sequence (DNA): TGTGCCTGTGACACGGTGGAGGTCGAGAGCTCCTGGGACACCCGACAGATGTTTTTC.

This clone is judged large (0.1 to 1%). The chain is built from TRDV2 and TRDJ3; 8 nucleotides align to TRDD3. V shed 4 bases and J 0 bases; nucleotides not matched to a gene: 13. The CDR3 extends over 20 amino acids. CDR1 and CDR2 (germline): GEAIGNYY, EKD. CDR3 DNA: TGTGCCTGTGATTCCGTACTGGGGGGAGAGCACTCCTGGGACACCCGACAGATGTTTTTC. Protein: CACDSVLGGEHSWDTRQMFF.

Comments on this clone: A far larger clone is only one base removed, so a read error is likely. J is TRDJ1 and V is TRDV2; 8 nucleotides agree with TRDD3. This CDR3 spans 13 amino acids. Germline V lookup: CDR1 GEAIGNYY, CDR2 EKD. J was trimmed by 4 bases and V by 0 bases; bases with no gene match: 0. CDR3 DNA sequence: TGTGCCTGTGACACCTGGGGGATCGATAAACTCATCTTT. Translating it yields CACDTWGIDKLIF.

By sample fraction, this clone is large. This chain joins TRDV2 and TRDJ1; 9 bases are shared with TRDD3. Germline V gene lookup returns CDR1 GEAIGNYY and CDR2 EKD. CDR3 length: 15 amino acids. V lost 3 bases to trimming and J lost 0 bases; unmatched junction nucleotides: 4. Here the CDR3 reads CACDLLGEYTDKLIF. CDR3 nucleotides: TGTGCCTGTGACCTACTGGGGGAGTACACCGATAAACTCATCTTT.

The V gene is TRDV2, the J gene TRDJ3, with 10 positions matching TRDD3. This CDR3 spans 19 amino acids. Trimming removed 2 bases from V and 0 bases from J; junction bases left unmatched: 6. Germline V lookup: CDR1 GEAIGNYY, CDR2 EKD. CDR3 sequence: CACDKLGDFSSWDTRQMFF. The DNA of the CDR3 is TGTGCCTGTGACAAACTGGGGGATTTCAGCTCCTGGGACACCCGACAGATGTTTTTC.

This clone showed up just a few times. This sequence joins TRDV2 and TRDJ1; D is perhaps TRDD3 (6 bases). The germline V gene encodes CDR1 GEAIGNYY and CDR2 EKD. Trimming stripped 3 bases from V and 0 bases from J, with 13 bases between. The CDR3 spans 15 residues. This chain's CDR3 is CACDLRGKYTDKLIF. Here the CDR3 DNA reads TGTGCCTGTGACCTCCGGGGGAAATACACCGATAAACTCATCTTT.